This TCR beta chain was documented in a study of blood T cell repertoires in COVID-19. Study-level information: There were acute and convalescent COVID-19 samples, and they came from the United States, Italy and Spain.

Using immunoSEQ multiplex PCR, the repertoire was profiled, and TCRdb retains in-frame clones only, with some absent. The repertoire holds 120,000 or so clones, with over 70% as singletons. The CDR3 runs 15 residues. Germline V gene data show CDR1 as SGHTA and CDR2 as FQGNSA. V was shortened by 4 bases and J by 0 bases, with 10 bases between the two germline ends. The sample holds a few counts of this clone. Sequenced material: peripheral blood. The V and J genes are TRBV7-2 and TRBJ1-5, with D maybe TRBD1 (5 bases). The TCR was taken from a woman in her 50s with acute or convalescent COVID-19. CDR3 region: CASSSAGISNQPQHF. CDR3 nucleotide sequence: TGTGCCAGCAGCTCTGCAGGGATTAGCAATCAGCCCCAGCATTTT.